This T cell receptor (beta chain) was retrieved from a study of regulatory T cells in long-lasting Graves disease. Time point meaning: newly diagnosed GD, antithyroid drugs for less than 3 months. From PBMCs, RNA was extracted and then used to make the TCR library. General observations from the study: Since the sample size was small, accuracy may have been reduced. Repertoires from persistent disease leaned toward TRBV28, TRBJ1-2 and TRBJ2-5.

For TCR beta, libraries came from iRepertoire HTBI primers and Arm-PCR of CDR3 regions. TCRdb reprocessed the multiplex PCR reads via MiXCR and lists one record per CDR3 protein. The sample holds roughly 420,000 distinct CDR3 sequences; roughly 17% are singletons and the top ten take approximately 12%. This clonotype was recorded at least ten times. Its antigen is unknown. From germline, CDR1 is LGHDT and CDR2 YNNKEL (reference sequence). The V gene end was trimmed by 3 bases and the J gene end by 8 bases; junction bases not matched to a gene: 5. This CDR3 contains 14 residues. A further study also used this sample, focusing on T cells in Graves' hyperthyroidism and ophthalmopathy. This second study says: Separating ophthalmopathy from stable hyperthyroidism was achieved by a 13 V-J model.

This sequence joins TRBV3-1 and TRBJ2-2, with TRBD2 matching 8 bases. Source: peripheral blood mononuclear cells (PBMCs), taken at new diagnosis, from a patient treated with antithyroid drugs. This clonotype was sampled from a woman aged 25 to 39 with Graves disease. The CDR3 region is CASSQTSGSGELFF. CDR3 in DNA: TGTGCCAGCAGCCAGACAAGCGGGAGTGGGGAGCTGTTTTTT. Full variable domain (missing parts from reference TRBV3-1 and TRBJ2-2): DTAVSQTPKYLVTQMGNDKSIKCEQNLGHDTMYWYKQDSKKFLKIMFSYNNKELIINETVPNRFSPKSPDKAHLNLHINSLELGDSAVYFCASSQTSGSGELFFGEGSRLTVL.